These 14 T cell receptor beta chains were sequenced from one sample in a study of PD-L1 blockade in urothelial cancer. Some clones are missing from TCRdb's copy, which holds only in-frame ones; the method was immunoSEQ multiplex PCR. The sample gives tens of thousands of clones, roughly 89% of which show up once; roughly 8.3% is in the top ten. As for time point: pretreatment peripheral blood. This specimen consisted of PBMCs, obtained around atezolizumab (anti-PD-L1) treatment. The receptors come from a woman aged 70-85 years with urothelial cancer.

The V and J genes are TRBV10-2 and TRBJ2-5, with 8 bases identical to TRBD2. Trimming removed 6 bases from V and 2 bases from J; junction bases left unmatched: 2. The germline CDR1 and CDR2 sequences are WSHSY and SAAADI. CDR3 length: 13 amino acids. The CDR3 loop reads CASRRGAQETQYF. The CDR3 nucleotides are TGCGCCAGCAGGCGGGGGGCACAAGAGACCCAGTACTTC.

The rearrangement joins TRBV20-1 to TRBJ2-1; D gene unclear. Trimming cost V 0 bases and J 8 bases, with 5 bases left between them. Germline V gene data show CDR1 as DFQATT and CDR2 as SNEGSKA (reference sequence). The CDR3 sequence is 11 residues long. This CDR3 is CSARDWHEQFF. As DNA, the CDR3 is TGCAGTGCTAGAGATTGGCATGAGCAGTTCTTC.

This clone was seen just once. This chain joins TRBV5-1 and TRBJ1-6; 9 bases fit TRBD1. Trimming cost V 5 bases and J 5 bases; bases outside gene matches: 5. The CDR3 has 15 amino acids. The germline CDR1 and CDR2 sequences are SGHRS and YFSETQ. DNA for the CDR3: TGCGCCAGCAGGTTGAGGGACAGGGATAATTCACCCCTCCACTTT. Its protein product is CASRLRDRDNSPLHF. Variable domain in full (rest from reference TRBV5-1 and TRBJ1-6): KAGVTQTPRYLIKTRGQQVTLSCSPISGHRSVSWYQQTPGQGLQFLFEYFSETQRNKGNFPGRFSGRQFSNSRSEMNVSTLELGDSALYLCASRLRDRDNSPLHFGNGTRLTVT.

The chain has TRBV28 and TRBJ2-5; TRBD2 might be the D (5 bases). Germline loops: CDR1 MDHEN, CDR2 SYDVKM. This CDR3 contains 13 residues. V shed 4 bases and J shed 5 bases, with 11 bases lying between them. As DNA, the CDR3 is TGTGCCAGCAGTTCCGGCCGCGGGGAGACCCAGTACTTC. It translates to CASSSGRGETQYF.

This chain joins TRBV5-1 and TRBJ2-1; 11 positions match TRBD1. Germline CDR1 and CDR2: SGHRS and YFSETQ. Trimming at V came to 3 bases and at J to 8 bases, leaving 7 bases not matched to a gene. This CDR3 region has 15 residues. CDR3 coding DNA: TGCGCCAGCAGCTATTGGGGACAGGGGGATGATGAGCAGTTCTTC. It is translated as CASSYWGQGDDEQFF.

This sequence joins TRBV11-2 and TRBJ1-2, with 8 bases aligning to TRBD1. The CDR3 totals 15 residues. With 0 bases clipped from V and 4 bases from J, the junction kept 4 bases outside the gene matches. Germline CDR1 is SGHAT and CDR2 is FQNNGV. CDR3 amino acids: CASSLEQGASYGYTF. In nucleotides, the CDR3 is TGTGCCAGCAGCTTAGAGCAGGGGGCGAGCTATGGCTACACCTTC.

CDR3 in amino acids: CASSLAHVVNYGYTF. Written as DNA, the CDR3 is TGTGCCAGCAGCTTGGCCCACGTAGTGAACTATGGCTACACCTTC. This chain uses TRBV5-8 with TRBJ1-2; D is unclear. CDR1 is SGHTS, CDR2 YDEGEE, per germline. V was clipped by 0 bases and J by 2 bases, with 11 bases between them. CDR3 length equals 15 residues.

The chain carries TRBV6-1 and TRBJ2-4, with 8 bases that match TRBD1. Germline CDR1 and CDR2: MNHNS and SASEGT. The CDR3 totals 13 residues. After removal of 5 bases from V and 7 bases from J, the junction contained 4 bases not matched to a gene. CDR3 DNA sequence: TGTGCCAGCAGTCGACAGGGGAGGAACATTCAGTACTTC. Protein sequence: CASSRQGRNIQYF.

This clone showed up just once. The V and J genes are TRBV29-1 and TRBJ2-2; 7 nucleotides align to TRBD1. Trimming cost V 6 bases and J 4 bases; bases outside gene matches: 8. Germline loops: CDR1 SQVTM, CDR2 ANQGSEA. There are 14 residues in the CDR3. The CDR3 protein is CSVETGKSTGELFF. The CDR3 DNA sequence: TGCAGCGTGGAGACAGGGAAGAGCACCGGGGAGCTGTTTTTT.

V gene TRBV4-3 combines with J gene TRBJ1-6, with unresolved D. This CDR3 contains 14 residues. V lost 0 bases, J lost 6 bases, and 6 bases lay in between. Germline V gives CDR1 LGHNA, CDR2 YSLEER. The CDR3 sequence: CASSQDRFNSPLHF. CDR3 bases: TGCGCCAGCAGCCAAGACAGGTTTAATTCACCCCTCCACTTT.

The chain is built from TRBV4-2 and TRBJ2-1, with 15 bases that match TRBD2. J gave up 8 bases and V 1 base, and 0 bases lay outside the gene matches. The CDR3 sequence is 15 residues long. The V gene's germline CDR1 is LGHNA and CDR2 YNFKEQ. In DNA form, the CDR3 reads TGTGCCAGCAGCCAAGGGACTAGCGGGGGGGATGAGCAGTTCTTC. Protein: CASSQGTSGGDEQFF.

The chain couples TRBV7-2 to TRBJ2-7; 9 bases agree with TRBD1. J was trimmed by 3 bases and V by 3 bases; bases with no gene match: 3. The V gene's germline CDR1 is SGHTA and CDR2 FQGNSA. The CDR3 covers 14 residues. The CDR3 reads CASSFGTGNYEQYF. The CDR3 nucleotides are TGTGCCAGCAGCTTCGGGACAGGGAACTACGAGCAGTACTTC.

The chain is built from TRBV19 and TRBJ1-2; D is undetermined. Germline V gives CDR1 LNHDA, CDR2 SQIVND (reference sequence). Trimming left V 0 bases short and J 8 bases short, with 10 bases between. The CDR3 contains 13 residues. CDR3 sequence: CASSIEGELGYTF. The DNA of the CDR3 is TGTGCCAGTAGTATAGAGGGCGAACTCGGCTACACCTTC. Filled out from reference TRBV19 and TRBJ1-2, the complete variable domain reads DGGITQSPKYLFRKEGQNVTLSCEQNLNHDAMYWYRQDPGQGLRLIYYSQIVNDFQKGDIAEGYSVSREKKESFPLTVTSAQKNPTAFYLCASSIEGELGYTFGSGTRLTVV.

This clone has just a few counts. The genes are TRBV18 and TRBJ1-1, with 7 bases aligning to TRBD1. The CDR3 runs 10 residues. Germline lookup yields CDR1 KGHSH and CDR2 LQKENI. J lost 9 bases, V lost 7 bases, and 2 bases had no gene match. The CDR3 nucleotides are TGTGCCAGCTTGGGACAGCAAGCTTTCTTT. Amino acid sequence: CASLGQQAFF.